The subject of this entry is one T cell receptor beta chain. As yet, its antigen is unknown. The entry originates in a study of CXCR3-negative and CXCR3-positive naive CD8 T cells. In the study overall: Across all libraries, TRB reads numbered approximately 150 million, with about 1.5 +/- 0.3 million in each library. Findings and caveats of the study: After cryopreservation, CXCR3 expression dropped partially; most assays used fresh PBMCs. Memory, not naive, CXCR3-negative and CXCR3-positive cells differed in TRBV-TRBJ usage. Diversity ran similarly high across both naive subsets but far lower in memory CD8+ cells.

The method, 5' RACE with UMI labels, was used to prepare the TRB cDNA libraries. With the 5' RACE reads reprocessed, TCRdb shows one record per CDR3 protein and no DNA. This repertoire includes roughly 30,000 distinct CDR3 sequences. The source material was memory CD8+ T cells from blood. The clonotype originates from a human donor in good health. Some clones in this sample may be carry-over from other donors' samples.

The CDR3 reads CASSVRDSYNEQFF. This chain connects TRBV6-2 or TRBV6-3 to TRBJ2-1. This CDR3 comprises 14 residues. The germline V gene encodes CDR1 MNHEY and CDR2 SVGEGT.